The sequence of this T cell receptor (beta chain) was determined in a study of response to subunit inactivated influenza vaccine. Study findings and constraints: Seasonal influenza vaccination, on each occasion, was suggested by the authors to recruit few new T cells.

Germline V gene data show CDR1 as SGHDT and CDR2 as YYEEEE. The ends were cut back, 4 bases at V and 7 bases at J, with 9 bases in the middle. The CDR3 sequence is 12 residues long. The sample holds a few counts of this clonotype. The target antigen is unknown. TCRdb re-analysed the RT-PCR reads in MiXCR, keeping a single row per CDR3 protein. Of over 400,000 distinct CDR3 sequences in the sample, over 10% were seen once. The sequence came from a man in his forties or fifties who received an inactivated influenza vaccine. The rearrangement joins TRBV5-6 to TRBJ2-1; no definite D call. The sample consisted of PBMCs from blood, taken about 40 days after vaccination. CDR3 residues: CASSVPWNEQFF. As DNA, the CDR3 is TGTGCCAGCAGCGTCCCATGGAATGAGCAGTTCTTC.